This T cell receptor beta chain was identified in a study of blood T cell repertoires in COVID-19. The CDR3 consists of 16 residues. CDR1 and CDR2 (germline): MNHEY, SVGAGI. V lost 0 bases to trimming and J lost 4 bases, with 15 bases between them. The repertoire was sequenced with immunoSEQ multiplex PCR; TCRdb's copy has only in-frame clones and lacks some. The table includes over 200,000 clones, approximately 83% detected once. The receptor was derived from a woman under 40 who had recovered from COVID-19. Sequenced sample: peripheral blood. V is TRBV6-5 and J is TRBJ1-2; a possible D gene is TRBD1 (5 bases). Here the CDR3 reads CASSYSGLEGVYGYTF. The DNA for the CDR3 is TGTGCCAGCAGTTACTCGGGATTAGAAGGGGTCTATGGCTACACCTTC.